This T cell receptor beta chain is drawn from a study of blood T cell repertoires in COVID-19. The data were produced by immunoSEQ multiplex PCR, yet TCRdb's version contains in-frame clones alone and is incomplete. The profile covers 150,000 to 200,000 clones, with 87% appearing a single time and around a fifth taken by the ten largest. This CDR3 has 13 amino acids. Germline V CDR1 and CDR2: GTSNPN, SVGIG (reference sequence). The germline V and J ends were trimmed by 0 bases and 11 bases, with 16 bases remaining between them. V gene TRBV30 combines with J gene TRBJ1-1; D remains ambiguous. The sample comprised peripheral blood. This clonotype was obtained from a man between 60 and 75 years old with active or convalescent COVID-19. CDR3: CAWSVLRGVDAFF. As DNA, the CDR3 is TGTGCCTGGAGTGTACTACGGGGAGTAGACGCTTTCTTT.